These 21 T cell receptor beta chains originate from one sample sequenced in a study of blood T cells in healthy people across ages. A second PCR of about 7 to 11 cycles used a sample-barcoded 5' primer and a J-beta primer mix. In TCRdb, the 5' RACE reads were re-called with MiXCR into one record per CDR3 protein. The sample lists under 750,000 distinct CDR3 sequences; around half were seen once. Sequences were obtained from blood. Receptors originate from a man older than 75 in good health.

This clonotype was detected only a few times. The rearrangement joins TRBV7-9 to TRBJ1-1, with a possible D match to TRBD1 (5 bases). This CDR3 region has 13 residues. The V end lost 5 bases, the J end lost 5 bases, and 12 bases lay between the germline ends. Germline V gene data show CDR1 as SEHNR and CDR2 as FQNEAQ (reference sequence). CDR3 bases: TGTGCCAGCAGCCCTCTGGGGGGGACTGAAGCTTTCTTT. Its translation is CASSPLGGTEAFF.

This clonotype was seen at least ten times. This chain uses TRBV6-6 with TRBJ1-1, with TRBD1 matching over 8 bases. The J segment lost 5 bases and the V segment lost 5 bases, leaving 7 bases of the junction unmatched. The CDR3 covers 14 residues. Looked up from germline, CDR1 is MNHNY and CDR2 is SVGAGI (reference sequence). The CDR3 region is CASSETGEQTEAFF. The CDR3 DNA reads TGTGCCAGCAGTGAGACAGGGGAGCAAACTGAAGCTTTCTTT.

This clonotype has just a few counts. The chain has TRBV12-3 or TRBV12-4 and TRBJ1-2, with TRBD1 matching 9 bases. J lost 5 bases, V lost 5 bases, and 9 bases had no gene match. The CDR3 loop spans 15 amino acids. The chain's CDR3 is CASSPRTGARYGYTF. CDR3 sequence (DNA): TGTGCCAGCAGTCCACGGACAGGGGCCCGATATGGCTACACCTTC.

This clonotype was counted only a few times. The V call is TRBV20-1, the J call TRBJ2-1; D not resolved. Germline V gives CDR1 DFQATT, CDR2 SNEGSKA (reference sequence). V was shortened by 2 bases and J by 5 bases, with 10 bases between the two germline ends. This CDR3 has 13 residues. CDR3 nucleotides: TGCAGTGCTAGACTTAGGGCTAACAATGAGCAGTTCTTC. It yields the protein CSARLRANNEQFF.

The chain has TRBV29-1 and TRBJ1-1; D remains ambiguous. The germline V gene has CDR1 SQVTM and CDR2 ANQGSEA. CDR3 length: 13 residues. Deletions cut 4 bases from V and 1 base from J, with 10 bases between. The CDR3, as DNA: TGCAGCGTTGCCGGAACATCGAACACTGAAGCTTTCTTT. Protein: CSVAGTSNTEAFF.

The chain carries TRBV6-5 and TRBJ1-4; weak D call: TRBD1 (5 bases). This CDR3 has 14 residues. Per the germline V gene, CDR1 is MNHEY and CDR2 is SVGAGI. V was shortened by 5 bases and J by 3 bases, with 10 bases between the two germline ends. The CDR3 sequence is CASSQQEPNEKLFF. CDR3 in DNA: TGTGCCAGCAGTCAACAGGAGCCTAATGAAAAACTGTTTTTT.

Points on this clonotype: One junction end disagrees with the germline gene, perhaps due to a read error. V and J are TRBV7-7 and TRBJ2-1; 11 nucleotides line up with TRBD1. CDR1 SSHAT and CDR2 FNYEAQ come from the germline V gene (reference sequence). CDR3 length: 14 amino acids. In DNA, the CDR3 is TGTGCTAGCAGCGCCGGGACAGGGGGCAATGAGCAGTTCTTC. Protein sequence: CASSAGTGGNEQFF.

This sequence joins TRBV29-1 and TRBJ2-5; D remains unclear. V lost 7 bases and J lost 3, with 12 bases in between. This CDR3 is 12 amino acids long. Germline assignment: CDR1 SQVTM and CDR2 ANQGSEA. CDR3 DNA: TGCAGCGCGGCACGGGCTAAAGAGACCCAGTACTTC. Translating it yields CSAARAKETQYF.

This clonotype has more than one count but fewer than ten. The gene calls are TRBV7-2 and TRBJ2-3; 14 bases agree with TRBD2. V trimming: 2 bases; J trimming: 3 bases; junction bases outside the gene matches: 4. The CDR3 runs 17 residues. The germline gives CDR1 SGHTA, CDR2 FQGNSA. This CDR3 is CASSLQTSGRGTDTQYF. DNA of the CDR3: TGTGCCAGCAGCTTACAGACTAGCGGGAGGGGGACAGATACGCAGTATTTT.

Turning to this clonotype: The junction differs from germline at one of its ends, possibly a read error. CDR3 sequence: CASSQVTSGNPGELFF. For the CDR3, the DNA is TGTGCCAGCAGCCAAGTGACTAGCGGGAACCCCGGGGAGCTGTTTTTT. The rearrangement links TRBV4-2 to TRBJ2-2; 11 nucleotides agree with TRBD2. In germline, CDR1 is LGHNA, CDR2 YNFKEQ. This CDR3 contains 16 residues.

The chain couples TRBV5-1 to TRBJ2-7; perhaps TRBD1 as D (6 bases). Trimming pared 4 bases from V and 5 bases from J, leaving 16 bases between. There are 14 residues in the CDR3. In germline, CDR1 is SGHRS, CDR2 YFSETQ. The CDR3 nucleotides read TGCGCCAGCAGCCCCCAGCCAGGGGTCCACGAGCAGTACTTC. Translating it yields CASSPQPGVHEQYF.

The chain is built from TRBV20-1 and TRBJ2-7, with TRBD1 identical over 9 bases. The germline V gene encodes CDR1 DFQATT and CDR2 SNEGSKA (reference sequence). The CDR3 is 14 residues long. The J segment lost 2 bases and the V segment lost 6 bases, leaving 8 bases of the junction unmatched. Here the CDR3 reads CSAPTGTGTYEQYF. In DNA, the CDR3 is TGCAGTGCCCCTACCGGGACAGGGACCTACGAGCAGTACTTC.

In its sample, this clonotype was seen a few times. The genes are TRBV7-6 and TRBJ1-2, with D hard to call. Germline loops: CDR1 SGHVS, CDR2 FNYEAQ. This CDR3 is built from 12 residues. The V and J ends lost 1 base and 8 bases respectively, with 8 bases between them. In DNA, the CDR3 is TGTGCCAGCAGCTTAGGGGGTACCGGCTACACCTTC. Amino acids: CASSLGGTGYTF.

The rearrangement joins TRBV12-3 or TRBV12-4 to TRBJ2-7, with 7 bases identical to TRBD2. CDR3 size: 14 residues. V shed 7 bases, J shed 0 bases, and the junction held 6 bases outside the gene matches. The CDR3 reads CASTEAGRSYEQYF. CDR3 DNA: TGTGCCAGCACAGAAGCGGGGCGCTCCTACGAGCAGTACTTC.

The chain joins TRBV6-1 to TRBJ2-1, with 9 bases aligning to TRBD2. J gave up 5 bases and V 6 bases, and 14 bases lay outside the gene matches. There are 17 residues in the CDR3. Looked up from germline, CDR1 is MNHNS and CDR2 is SASEGT. The chain's CDR3 is CASSTNSVQRGDNEQFF. CDR3 bases: TGTGCCAGCAGCACCAACTCCGTACAGCGGGGGGACAATGAGCAGTTCTTC.

The chain recombines TRBV6-1 with TRBJ2-3; the match to TRBD1 covers 9 bases. The length of the CDR3 is 16 residues. Losses at the gene ends were 3 bases for V and 0 bases for J; bases not matched to a gene: 4. The V gene's germline CDR1 is MNHNS and CDR2 SASEGT. CDR3 region: CASSEGQGFSTDTQYF. As DNA, the CDR3 is TGTGCCAGCAGTGAGGGACAGGGCTTCAGCACAGATACGCAGTATTTT.

V and J are TRBV5-1 and TRBJ2-1; TRBD2 matches at 7 bases. This CDR3 comprises 13 residues. V lost 4 bases to trimming and J lost 10 bases; unmatched junction nucleotides: 8. CDR1 and CDR2 from the germline V gene are SGHRS and YFSETQ. CDR3 sequence reads: CASSVELAREQFF. The CDR3 DNA reads TGCGCCAGCAGCGTGGAACTAGCGAGAGAGCAGTTCTTC.

This chain joins TRBV12-3 or TRBV12-4 and TRBJ1-1; D gene uncertain. V was pared by 11 bases and J by 1 base, with 14 bases between. This CDR3 is built from 13 residues. DNA of the CDR3: TGTGCCTCCAGCCCCCACGCGAACACTGAAGCTTTCTTT. Protein product: CASSPHANTEAFF.

This sequence joins TRBV7-3 and TRBJ2-7; TRBD2 agrees at 11 bases. In germline, CDR1 is SGHTA, CDR2 FQGTGA. J was trimmed by 3 bases and V by 2 bases; bases with no gene match: 9. The CDR3 runs to 17 residues. For the CDR3, the DNA is TGTGCCAGCAGCTTATTTTTTTGGCTAGCGGGAGGCTACGAGCAGTACTTC. It codes for CASSLFFWLAGGYEQYF.

This clonotype occurred a few times. The chain links TRBV6-5 to TRBJ2-4; D call uncertain. The germline CDR1 and CDR2 sequences are MNHEY and SVGAGI. This CDR3 has 12 residues. V lost 6 bases and J 12 bases, leaving 15 bases between the germline ends. In nucleotides, the CDR3 is TGTGCCAGCAGCCGCGACACATGCAATCAGTACTTC. It specifies CASSRDTCNQYF.

The table lists this clonotype with a few counts. A much bigger clone sits one base away, suggesting this may be a read error. The chain employs TRBV6-6 and TRBJ2-7; TRBD1 or TRBD2 may be the D gene (5 bases each). Trimming left V 6 bases short and J 7 bases short, with 13 bases between. CDR1 is MNHNY and CDR2 is SVGAGI in the germline V gene (reference sequence). The CDR3 extends over 12 amino acids. The CDR3 spells CASRYGDPEQYF. CDR3 sequence (DNA): TGTGCCAGCAGGTATGGGGACCCTGAGCAGTACTTC.